The entry below gives a single T cell receptor beta chain sequence along with its context. The target of this receptor is not known. Base qualities are missing; no much larger clone stands one base away. The immunoSEQ Assay at Adaptive Biotechnologies was used to immunosequence TCRbeta CDR3 regions from the extracted DNA. The authors' pipeline ran thus. To measure the absolute abundance of each unique TCRbeta CDR3, the sequences were collapsed and filtered. Clonality, calculated using only productive in-frame rearrangements, was defined as 1 minus Pielou's evenness. Regional overlap was measured by following the top 100 nucleotide rearrangements across paired samples, and the Morisita index was used to compare paired samples with unrelated samples. The immunoSEQ Rearrangement Details tool was used to assess whether nucleotide rearrangements converged onto identical amino acid sequences. TCRdb mirrors the immuneACCESS table, restricted to in-frame sequences. Some clones are absent from its copies; in checked studies, under half trace to an unresolved V gene, and the reason for the others is unknown. The DNA gave D and trimming, while V, J and clone size come from that table. This sample lists approximately 18,000 clones; 72% were detected once. The ten largest clones add up to about 5.9% of the sample.

The archived tumor blocks came from patients who had not received neoadjuvant therapy before resection. For the preserved-tissue arm, the study drew on fewer than 35 surgical resection samples taken from about two dozen pancreatic ductal adenocarcinoma patients who had not been treated previously. DNA for the resection arm was extracted from ten 5-micron curls of FFPE tumor lying next to the multiplex immunohistochemistry slide. These data come from a study of CXCR4 blockade with PD-1 therapy in pancreatic cancer (dated by TCRdb to 2018 to 2020). Concerning the study at large: The study analyzed resected pancreatic ductal adenocarcinoma using multiplex immunohistochemistry and TCRbeta immunosequencing, along with ex vivo slice culture to test PD-1 and CXCR4 blockade. To assess intratumoral heterogeneity, two geographically distinct regions from each of over 5 tumors were TCR-sequenced. Beyond this particular receptor, the publication reports: A strong correlation was found between the frequency of an amino acid clone and the number of distinct nucleotide rearrangements encoding that clone, which suggests convergent selection driven by common tumor antigens. Clonal expansion was observed in tumors, with a mean productive clonality of about 0.14 compared with about 0.05 in healthy blood, but no correlation between clonality and survival was found. Only TCRbeta chains were sequenced, so true antigen-specificity overlap of convergent dominant clones remained unconfirmed pending paired alpha-beta single-cell sequencing.

The sequence was collected from a human donor with pancreatic ductal adenocarcinoma. The sample taken for sequencing was tumor tissue.

Here the CDR3 is given as CASSILRSTDTQYF. The DNA sequence is given as TGTGCCAGTAGTATACTAAGAAGCACAGATACGCAGTATTTT. The V and J segments used are TRBV19 and TRBJ2-3; the D gene cannot be resolved reliably. At the junction V is shortened by 2 bases and J by 0 bases, with 6 bases in between. Sequences LNHDA (CDR1) and SQIVND (CDR2) are obtained from the germline V gene (reference sequence). The CDR3, cysteine through phenylalanine, is 14 amino acids long. Just CDR3 DNA is preserved here, 42 bases in frame from base 1. The variable domain in full, with residues beyond the CDR3 obtained from the reference TRBV19 and TRBJ2-3 genes, is DGGITQSPKYLFRKEGQNVTLSCEQNLNHDAMYWYRQDPGQGLRLIYYSQIVNDFQKGDIAEGYSVSREKKESFPLTVTSAQKNPTAFYLCASSILRSTDTQYFGPGTRLTVL.